This T cell receptor (beta chain) appears in the sequencing data of a study of graft-versus-host responses after intestinal transplantation. As for the study in general: Multivisceral, liver-intestinal, or isolated intestinal grafts were transplanted into recipients.

Overall study results and limits: Peak circulating GvH clone levels were associated with early post-transplant HvG declines.

Trimming removed 5 bases from V and 0 bases from J, with 5 bases in between. Looked up from germline, CDR1 is MNHNS and CDR2 is SASEGT. The CDR3 has 12 amino acids. About this clone: Its matching antigen is unknown.

Generated by immunoSEQ multiplex PCR, the TCRdb table keeps only in-frame clones and is missing some. Among 35,000 to 55,000 clones listed, approximately 92% were seen once. The chain couples TRBV6-1 to TRBJ2-7; D is uncertain. This TCR came from a human patient who received an intestinal transplant, so some T cells may come from the graft donor. Sample: PBMCs, taken around 27 months after a first intestinal transplant, on the day of a second. CDR3 loop: CASSRSSYEQYF. The CDR3 DNA is TGTGCCAGCAGTAGAAGCTCCTACGAGCAGTACTTC.